The rows below give T cell receptor beta chains drawn from one sample of a study of CD8 T cells in ankylosing spondylitis. MiXCR, applied by TCRdb to the 5' RACE reads, yields one record per CDR3 protein. The data hold 200,000 to 300,000 distinct CDR3 sequences, with more than 20% observed a single time. Sequencing was done on a sample of blood, either unsorted or a sorted T cell fraction (not recorded which). All receptors derive from a male donor with ankylosing spondylitis or in good health (not recorded which). Both conserved end residues are part of each CDR3. Each record gives: D gene, clone size, V gene, J gene, CDR3 protein, CDR3 DNA. A D gene is named only where the DNA matches it firmly. The size of a clone is reported for some rows only, either as once, few or many, or as a class for expanded clones.

>NA|many|TRBV12-3/TRBV12-4|TRBJ2-1
CASTRLSRVSDNEQFF
TGTGCCAGCACCCGTTTAAGCAGGGTGTCCGACAATGAGCAGTTCTTC
>TRBD2|NA|TRBV6-1|TRBJ2-4
CASSLLREAGAKNIQYF
TGTGCCAGCAGTCTCCTCCGGGAGGCGGGAGCCAAAAACATTCAGTACTTC
>NA|many|TRBV7-9|TRBJ2-3
CASSFGGPSQDTQYF
TGTGCCAGCAGTTTCGGGGGGCCCTCCCAAGATACGCAGTATTTT
>NA|many|TRBV7-9|TRBJ1-1
CASSLSVNTEAFF
TGTGCCAGCAGCTTATCAGTGAACACTGAAGCTTTCTTT
>NA|few|TRBV12-3/TRBV12-4|TRBJ2-1
CASSLEPNEQFF
TGTGCCAGCAGTCTTGAACCCAATGAGCAGTTCTTC
>NA|many|TRBV5-5|TRBJ2-2
CASSWGPENTGELFF
TGTGCCAGCAGCTGGGGGCCAGAAAACACCGGGGAGCTGTTTTTT
>NA|NA|TRBV25-1|TRBJ2-5
CASSNGQIQETQYF
TGTGCCAGCAGCAACGGACAGATTCAAGAGACCCAGTACTTC
>TRBD1|many|TRBV20-1|TRBJ2-5
CSAQGVQGETQYF
TGCAGTGCCCAGGGGGTGCAGGGAGAGACCCAGTACTTC
>NA|few|TRBV12-3/TRBV12-4|TRBJ2-7
CASSSRGAVPSYEQYF
TGTGCCAGCAGTTCCCGGGGGGCGGTGCCTTCCTACGAGCAGTACTTC
>NA|many|TRBV20-1|TRBJ2-3
CSASGGRTDTQYF
TGCAGTGCTAGCGGGGGGCGCACAGATACGCAGTATTTT
>TRBD1|few|TRBV9|TRBJ2-5
CASSVSAGGYETQYF
TGTGCCAGCAGCGTATCGGCAGGGGGCTACGAGACCCAGTACTTC
>TRBD2|NA|TRBV28|TRBJ2-2
CASGGGAVTGELFF
TGTGCCAGCGGCGGGGGGGCGGTCACCGGGGAGCTGTTTTTT
>NA|few|TRBV28|TRBJ2-7
CASSFWESGEQYF
TGTGCCAGCAGTTTCTGGGAATCTGGCGAGCAGTACTTC
>NA|many|TRBV20-1|TRBJ1-5
CSARAGGNQPQHF
TGCAGTGCTAGAGCGGGGGGCAATCAGCCCCAGCATTTT
>NA|many|TRBV10-3|TRBJ2-1
CAISEAQGGGHYNEQFF
TGTGCCATCAGTGAGGCCCAAGGGGGGGGACATTACAATGAGCAGTTCTTC
>NA|NA|TRBV12-3/TRBV12-4|TRBJ2-1
CASSFGWGENEQFF
TGTGCCAGCAGTTTTGGGTGGGGGGAGAATGAGCAGTTCTTC
>TRBD1|NA|TRBV29-1|TRBJ2-2
CSVSQGAPDGELFF
TGCAGCGTTTCCCAGGGGGCGCCGGACGGGGAGCTGTTTTTT
>TRBD2|many|TRBV20-1|TRBJ2-1
CGGGTSVYEQFF
TGCGGAGGAGGGACTAGCGTCTATGAGCAGTTCTTC
>TRBD2|NA|TRBV12-3/TRBV12-4|TRBJ2-2
CASSPSGLVDTGELFF
TGTGCCAGCAGTCCCTCGGGACTAGTGGACACCGGGGAGCTGTTTTTT
>TRBD2|few|TRBV29-1|TRBJ2-5
CSGFSGEVETQYF
TGCAGCGGATTTAGCGGGGAGGTGGAGACCCAGTACTTC
>NA|NA|TRBV2|TRBJ2-7
CAKRGAGKYEQYF
TGTGCCAAGAGAGGGGCAGGGAAGTACGAGCAGTACTTC
>NA|many|TRBV29-1|TRBJ2-2
CSVARALNTGELFF
TGCAGCGTAGCCCGGGCCCTGAACACCGGGGAGCTGTTTTTT
>NA|NA|TRBV20-1|TRBJ2-4
CSASSGMNQNIQYF
TGCAGTGCTAGCAGCGGCATGAACCAAAACATTCAGTACTTC
>NA|few|TRBV10-2|TRBJ2-5
CASSGAKRLGGETQYF
TGCGCCAGCAGTGGGGCGAAGAGACTAGGCGGAGAGACCCAGTACTTC
>NA|NA|TRBV11-2|TRBJ1-2
CASSAPKGYGYTF
TGTGCCAGCAGCGCTCCAAAGGGATATGGCTACACCTTC
>TRBD2|NA|TRBV12-3/TRBV12-4|TRBJ2-5
CASKHGTTLETQYF
TGTGCCAGCAAGCATGGGACTACGTTAGAGACCCAGTACTTC
>NA|many|TRBV29-1|TRBJ2-3
CSVGRDGDTQYF
TGCAGCGTAGGCAGGGATGGAGATACGCAGTATTTT
>NA|many|TRBV29-1|TRBJ2-7
CSVVPPGDKQYF
TGCAGCGTTGTCCCTCCGGGGGACAAGCAGTACTTC
>TRBD1|few|TRBV20-1|TRBJ2-3
CSGGQGPDTQYF
TGCAGTGGAGGACAGGGACCAGATACGCAGTATTTT
>NA|many|TRBV12-3/TRBV12-4|TRBJ2-3
CASSLGFNRRADTQYF
TGTGCCAGCAGTTTAGGGTTTAACAGAAGGGCAGATACGCAGTATTTT
>NA|many|TRBV20-1|TRBJ2-2
CSARVAVTGELFF
TGCAGTGCTAGAGTAGCTGTCACCGGGGAGCTGTTTTTT
>NA|many|TRBV20-1|TRBJ2-7
CSASSRLTYEQYF
TGCAGTGCTAGTTCTCGACTGACCTACGAGCAGTACTTC
>TRBD2|many|TRBV7-6|TRBJ2-7
CASSQRTSGGAAQYF
TGTGCCAGCAGCCAAAGGACTAGCGGGGGGGCCGCGCAGTACTTC
>NA|few|TRBV29-1|TRBJ1-4
CSVSRDGNNEKLFF
TGCAGCGTTAGCCGGGACGGAAATAATGAAAAACTGTTTTTT
>TRBD1|many|TRBV7-2|TRBJ2-2
CASSRSPGQGTGELFF
TGTGCCAGCAGCCGTTCTCCGGGACAGGGTACCGGGGAGCTGTTTTTT
>NA|few|TRBV20-1|TRBJ1-1
CSAREDGEAFF
TGCAGTGCTAGAGAGGACGGAGAAGCTTTCTTT
>TRBD1|NA|TRBV12-3/TRBV12-4|TRBJ2-3
CASSSWGQIDTDTQYF
TGTGCCAGCAGTTCCTGGGGACAGATAGACACAGATACGCAGTATTTT
>NA|few|TRBV6-1|TRBJ2-3
CASRDSGQVSTDTQYF
TGTGCCAGCAGGGATTCGGGACAAGTTAGCACAGATACGCAGTATTTT
>TRBD1|many|TRBV15|TRBJ2-3
CATSRGYQGDGDTQYF
TGTGCCACCAGCAGAGGGTATCAGGGGGACGGGGATACGCAGTATTTT
>TRBD1|few|TRBV20-1|TRBJ2-5
CSAGTTGKQETQYF
TGCAGTGCCGGGACGACAGGGAAACAAGAGACCCAGTACTTC
>NA|NA|TRBV5-5|TRBJ2-1
CASSLGAGTIYNEQFF
TGTGCCAGCAGCTTGGGGGCGGGGACAATCTACAATGAGCAGTTCTTC